These T cell receptor beta chains were read from a single sample in a study of post-analysis software for immune sequencing data. A single record per CDR3 protein comes from TCRdb applying MiXCR to the PCR reads. In the table there are fewer than 550,000 distinct CDR3 sequences, approximately 34% of which are singletons. The material sequenced was blood. The receptors originated from a girl aged 2-17 years with multiple sclerosis. CDR3s include the opening cysteine and the closing phenylalanine or tryptophan. D genes are given only for firm matches. Expanded clones get a size class; other rows say once, few or many, or leave the size out.

v_gene	j_gene	abundance	d_gene	CDR3nt	CDR3aa
TRBV9	TRBJ1-1	few	.	TGTGCCAGCAGCGTATTTGAGGGGATGAACACTGAAGCTTTCTTT	CASSVFEGMNTEAFF
TRBV10-3	TRBJ1-2	few	TRBD1	TGTGCCACCTCCAGGGGGGATGGCTACACCTTC	CATSRGDGYTF
TRBV10-3	TRBJ2-1	.	.	TGTGCCATCAGTGAGGCGACCAACAATGAGCAGTTCTTC	CAISEATNNEQFF
TRBV5-1	TRBJ2-5	few	.	TGCGCCAGCAGCTTTTTGGGGGGACTCTCCGGAAATCAAGAGACCCAGTACTTC	CASSFLGGLSGNQETQYF
TRBV5-5	TRBJ2-1	.	TRBD1	TGTGCCAGCAGCTTGGCTCAGGGGGCTAATTACAATGAGCAGTTCTTC	CASSLAQGANYNEQFF
TRBV29-1	TRBJ1-1	few	.	TGCAGCGCCGTGAAGACAGAGGGAACTGAAGCTTTCTTT	CSAVKTEGTEAFF
TRBV9	TRBJ2-1	few	TRBD2	TGTGCCAGCAGCGCATCTACTAGCGGGGGGGCAACCTACAATGAGCAGTTCTTC	CASSASTSGGATYNEQFF
TRBV2	TRBJ2-5	.	TRBD2	TGTGCCAGCAGTGCGGCTAGCGGGGGTCCCCAAGAGACCCAGTACTTC	CASSAASGGPQETQYF
TRBV7-2	TRBJ1-1	few	.	TGTGCCAGCAGCCCGGATTCGGGGAGAGCTTTCTTT	CASSPDSGRAFF
TRBV6-5	TRBJ2-7	many	.	TGTGCCAGCAGTTACGGGACGGGCTACGAGCAGTACTTC	CASSYGTGYEQYF
TRBV6-5	TRBJ2-7	few	TRBD1	TGTGCCAGCAGGTCCGGGACAGGGACCGAGCAGTACTTC	CASRSGTGTEQYF
TRBV5-5	TRBJ1-4	.	.	TGTGCCAGCAGCTTGGACGCGTCGGCTGAAAAACTGTTTTTT	CASSLDASAEKLFF